What follows describes a single TCR beta chain. The data stem from a study of blood T cell repertoires in COVID-19. Overall study: Acute and convalescent COVID-19 samples came from the United States, Italy and Spain. PBMCs, B-cell-depleted T cells, or T cells provided the cDNA or gDNA that made up the material.

The CDR3 is 14 residues long. Germline lookup yields CDR1 SEHNR and CDR2 FQNEAQ (reference sequence). The J segment lost 5 bases and the V segment lost 3 bases, leaving 5 bases of the junction unmatched. As processed by the authors: Reference gene primer amplification gave nucleated cell count estimates. Here immunoSEQ multiplex PCR was the method, and the copy in TCRdb shows in-frame clones only, minus some. Clonal size and the V and J genes are those of that table, whereas D and trimming came from the DNA. The sample consists of hundreds of thousands of clones, roughly 85% of them appearing once. The specimen sequenced was peripheral blood. This receptor was identified in a man aged 45-65 years with COVID-19, enrolled during active disease. The genes are TRBV7-9 and TRBJ2-5, with 8 bases fitting TRBD2. The CDR3: CASSFGGAGETQYF. The CDR3 nucleotides read TGTGCCAGCAGCTTCGGGGGGGCCGGCGAGACCCAGTACTTC.